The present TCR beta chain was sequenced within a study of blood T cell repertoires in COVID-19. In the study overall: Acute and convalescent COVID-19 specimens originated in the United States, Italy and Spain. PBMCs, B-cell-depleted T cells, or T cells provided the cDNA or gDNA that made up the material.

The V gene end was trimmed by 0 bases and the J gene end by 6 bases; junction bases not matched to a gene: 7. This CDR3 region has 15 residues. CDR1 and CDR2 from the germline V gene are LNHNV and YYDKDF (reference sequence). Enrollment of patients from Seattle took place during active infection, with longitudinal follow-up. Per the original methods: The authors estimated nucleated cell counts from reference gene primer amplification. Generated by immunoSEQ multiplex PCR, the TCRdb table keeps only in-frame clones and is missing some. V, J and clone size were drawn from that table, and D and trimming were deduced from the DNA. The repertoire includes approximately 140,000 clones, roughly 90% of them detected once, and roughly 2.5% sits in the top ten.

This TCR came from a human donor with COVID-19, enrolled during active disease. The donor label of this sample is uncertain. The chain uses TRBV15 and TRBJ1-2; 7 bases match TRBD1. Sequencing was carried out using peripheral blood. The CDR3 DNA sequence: TGTGCCACCAGCAGAGATCACGCAGGGGGGAATGGCTACACCTTC. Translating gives CATSRDHAGGNGYTF.